This note documents a single TCR beta chain sequence. This entry is derived from a study of blood T cell repertoires in COVID-19. Study context: Acute and convalescent COVID-19 specimens originated in the United States, Italy and Spain.

Source study methods: Reference gene primer amplification in the assay estimated nucleated cell counts. Produced via immunoSEQ multiplex PCR; TCRdb's table is partial and in-frame only. D and trimming come from the DNA, and the V and J calls and clone size come from that table. The sample records about 190,000 clones, approximately 78% being singletons. The CDR3 runs to 18 residues. Germline CDR1 and CDR2: KGHSH and LQKENI. V was trimmed by 4 bases and J by 0 bases, leaving 16 bases between them. The receptor comes from a woman of 80 years or more with active or convalescent COVID-19. The chain joins TRBV18 to TRBJ2-6, with D tentatively TRBD1 (6 bases). The sample comprised peripheral blood. The CDR3 region is CASSHDQTGNSGANVLTF. In DNA, the CDR3 is TGTGCCAGCTCACACGACCAGACAGGTAACTCTGGGGCCAACGTCCTGACTTTC. The full variable domain, rest sourced from reference TRBV18 and TRBJ2-6, is NAGVMQNPRHLVRRRGQEARLRCSPMKGHSHVYWYRQLPEEGLKFMVYLQKENIIDESGMPKERFSAEFPKEGPSILRIQQVVRGDSAAYFCASSHDQTGNSGANVLTFGAGSRLTVL.